This T cell receptor (beta chain) was found in a study of shared clonotypes between healthy human individuals. Study-level points and caveats: Generation probabilities were higher for clonotypes shared across all four sorted-subset donors than for unshared ones.

Only CD45RO-negative cells positively selected for CCR7 counted as naive CD8 cells, so terminally differentiated effector memory CD45RA+ cells were excluded. This clone was observed a handful of times. As yet, its antigen is unknown. Produced via immunoSEQ multiplex PCR; TCRdb's table is partial and in-frame only. In the table there are about 2.1 million clones, just under 95% of which are singletons. V lost 6 bases to trimming and J lost 4 bases; unmatched junction nucleotides: 11. CDR1 and CDR2 (germline): LNHDA, SQIVND (reference sequence). The CDR3 is 15 amino acids. Sequenced input: naive CD8+ T cells from PBMCs. The J gene is TRBJ1-1, the V gene TRBV19, with 7 bases identical to TRBD1. This TCR was recovered from a man younger than 30 in good health. Some clones in this sample may be carry-over from other donors' samples. The CDR3 region is CASRHDREASTEAFF. The CDR3 DNA sequence: TGTGCCAGTAGACACGACAGGGAGGCGAGCACTGAAGCTTTCTTT. The variable domain in full, with the rest retrieved from reference TRBV19 and TRBJ1-1, is DGGITQSPKYLFRKEGQNVTLSCEQNLNHDAMYWYRQDPGQGLRLIYYSQIVNDFQKGDIAEGYSVSREKKESFPLTVTSAQKNPTAFYLCASRHDREASTEAFFGQGTRLTVV.